Following are 22 T cell receptor beta chains from one sample sequenced in a study of blood T cell repertoires in COVID-19. Only in-frame clones appear in the TCRdb table, and some are missing; sequencing was by immunoSEQ multiplex PCR. This sample has about 180,000 clones, with more than 80% found just once. The sequenced sample was PBMCs or T cells enriched from blood (not recorded which). The receptors were sampled from a man aged 40-49 years who had recovered from COVID-19.

The chain employs TRBV28 and TRBJ1-2; a possible D gene is TRBD1 (5 bases). The CDR3 sequence is 15 residues long. In germline, CDR1 is MDHEN, CDR2 SYDVKM. V gave up 10 bases and J gave up 2 bases, with 20 bases separating them. The CDR3 DNA reads TGTGCCACCACGTTGGTGGACACGGAGAACTATGGCTACACCTTC. This translates into CATTLVDTENYGYTF.

DNA of the CDR3: TGTGCCTGGAGTGTACAGGGGGGGACTCAGCCCCAGCATTTT. Its translation is CAWSVQGGTQPQHF. V and J are TRBV30 and TRBJ1-5; 8 bases are shared with TRBD1. With 0 bases clipped from V and 6 bases from J, the junction kept 4 bases outside the gene matches. Germline V lookup: CDR1 GTSNPN, CDR2 SVGIG (reference sequence). There are 14 residues in the CDR3.

The chain links TRBV6-5 to TRBJ1-2; the match to TRBD1 covers 8 bases. CDR3 size: 15 residues. The ends lost 8 bases at V and 5 bases at J; junction bases unmatched: 13. Germline CDR1 is MNHEY and CDR2 is SVGAGI. The CDR3 DNA reads TGTGCCAGCGGGTCCTCCGGACAGGGACCTTATGGCTACACCTTC. Amino acids: CASGSSGQGPYGYTF.

The CDR3 region has the DNA TGTGCCAGTAGTATGGAGACAGGCATATCTAGGCAGTACTTC. Its protein is CASSMETGISRQYF. The chain carries TRBV19 and TRBJ2-7; maybe TRBD1 (6 bases). In germline, CDR1 is LNHDA, CDR2 SQIVND (reference sequence). The CDR3 has 14 amino acids. V was trimmed by 3 bases and J by 9 bases, leaving 18 bases between them.

Here the CDR3 reads CASRQDQTNEKLFF. CDR3 nucleotide sequence: TGTGCCAGTAGACAGGACCAAACTAATGAAAAACTGTTTTTT. The rearrangement uses TRBV19 and TRBJ1-4; TRBD1 is a possible D gene (5 bases). The CDR3 sequence is 14 residues long. Trimming pared 6 bases from V and 1 base from J, leaving 9 bases between. Per the germline V gene, CDR1 is LNHDA and CDR2 is SQIVND (reference sequence).

The rearrangement uses TRBV29-1 and TRBJ1-1; 10 positions match TRBD1. In germline, CDR1 is SQVTM, CDR2 ANQGSEA. The CDR3 has 15 amino acids. V trimming: 7 bases; J trimming: 1 base; junction bases outside the gene matches: 9. The chain's CDR3 is CSASGTGARNTEAFF. The CDR3 bases are TGCAGCGCATCGGGGACAGGGGCGAGGAACACTGAAGCTTTCTTT.

V usage is TRBV27 and J usage is TRBJ2-7, with a tentative D call TRBD2 (6 bases). Germline V CDR1 and CDR2: MNHEY, SMNVEV (reference sequence). The V gene lost 3 bases and the J gene lost 1 base, with 7 bases spanning the gap. The length of the CDR3 is 13 residues. CDR3 sequence: CASSLGGSYEQYF. The CDR3 DNA sequence: TGTGCCAGCAGTTTGGGGGGTTCCTACGAGCAGTACTTC.

This chain joins TRBV11-2 and TRBJ1-1; D is ambiguous. The germline CDR1 and CDR2 sequences are SGHAT and FQNNGV. V gave up 1 base and J gave up 4 bases, with 7 bases separating them. This CDR3 comprises 13 residues. CDR3 residues: CASSLGAPTEAFF. The DNA of the CDR3 is TGTGCCAGCAGCTTAGGGGCCCCCACTGAAGCTTTCTTT.

The chain is built from TRBV7-8 and TRBJ2-3; no clear D gene. Trimming took off 5 bases at V and 2 bases at J, with 8 bases between the two ends. This CDR3 has 13 residues. The V gene's germline CDR1 is SGHVS and CDR2 FQNEAQ. CDR3 sequence: CASSRGITDTQYF. The CDR3 DNA reads as TGTGCCAGCAGCCGCGGAATCACAGATACGCAGTATTTT. The full variable domain, in which reference TRBV7-8 and TRBJ2-3 provide the parts outside the CDR3, is GAGVSQSPRYKVAKRGQDVALRCDPISGHVSLFWYQQALGQGPEFLTYFQNEAQLDKSGLPSDRFFAERPEGSVSTLKIQRTQQEDSAVYLCASSRGITDTQYFGPGTRLTVL.

The rearrangement uses TRBV6-5 and TRBJ2-2, with D unresolved. Germline CDR1 and CDR2: MNHEY and SVGAGI. The germline V and J ends were trimmed by 8 bases and 3 bases, with 16 bases remaining between them. The CDR3 totals 15 residues. This chain's CDR3 is CASEGAAVYTGELFF. The CDR3 DNA follows: TGTGCCAGCGAAGGTGCGGCGGTCTACACCGGGGAGCTGTTTTTT.

The chain carries TRBV6-1 and TRBJ2-2; 8 nucleotides align to TRBD1. Germline trimming cut 2 bases from V and 2 bases from J; bases unmatched to any gene: 7. The CDR3 is made up of 17 amino acids. Germline V CDR1 and CDR2: MNHNS, SASEGT. The CDR3 here is CASSESRTGYNTGELFF. CDR3 bases: TGTGCCAGCAGTGAATCTAGGACAGGGTACAACACCGGGGAGCTGTTTTTT.

CDR3 DNA sequence: TGTGCCAGCAGCTTAGGCAGGGGGCCTCGGTCCTACAATGAGCAGTTCTTC. It codes for CASSLGRGPRSYNEQFF. The chain combines TRBV7-9 with TRBJ2-1, with 8 bases aligning to TRBD1. The CDR3 runs 17 residues. Trimming removed 1 base from V and 1 base from J; junction bases left unmatched: 6. Germline-derived CDR1 and CDR2 are SEHNR and FQNEAQ (reference sequence).

The J gene is TRBJ1-4, the V gene TRBV3-1 (or the pseudogene TRBV3-2), with 9 bases identical to TRBD1. Germline loops: CDR1 LGHDT, CDR2 YNNKEL (reference sequence). V lost 5 bases, J lost 8 bases, and 6 bases stayed unmatched. The CDR3 covers 14 residues. CDR3 in amino acids: CASSKQGAREKLFF. For the CDR3, the DNA is TGTGCCAGCAGCAAACAGGGGGCCAGGGAAAAACTGTTTTTT.

This clone was found a few times. The V gene is TRBV28, the J gene TRBJ2-3; possible D gene TRBD1, 6 bases. The V end lost 5 bases, the J end lost 5 bases, and 11 bases lay between the germline ends. CDR3 length: 13 residues. The germline CDR1 and CDR2 sequences are MDHEN and SYDVKM. The CDR3 nucleotides read TGTGCCAGCAGTATAAACAGGGAAGATACGCAGTATTTT. Translation gives CASSINREDTQYF.

This chain uses TRBV11-1 with TRBJ2-3; TRBD2 matches 11 bases. This CDR3 is built from 16 residues. With V trimmed by 1 base and J by 5 bases, 5 bases remained unmatched. Germline V gives CDR1 SGHAT, CDR2 FQDESV (reference sequence). The CDR3 reads CASSLGASGGLDTQYF. The CDR3 bases are TGTGCCAGCAGCTTAGGAGCTAGCGGGGGGCTAGATACGCAGTATTTT.

This clone has a single count. The CDR3 region has the DNA TGTGCCAGCAGCCCCCGGACAGGGGCCACCTCTGGAAACACCATATATTTT. This encodes CASSPRTGATSGNTIYF. V usage is TRBV9 and J usage is TRBJ1-3; 9 bases line up with TRBD1. The CDR3 is made up of 17 amino acids. From germline, CDR1 is SGDLS and CDR2 YYNGEE. Trimming cost V 4 bases and J 0 bases; bases outside gene matches: 8.

This chain's CDR3 is CASSQVAGGPEDTQYF. CDR3 DNA sequence: TGTGCCAGCAGCCAGGTAGCGGGTGGGCCGGAGGATACGCAGTATTTT. This chain connects TRBV3-1 (or the pseudogene TRBV3-2) to TRBJ2-3, with TRBD2 matching 7 bases. V lost 3 bases, J lost 6 bases, and 12 bases stayed unmatched. In germline, CDR1 is LGHDT, CDR2 YNNKEL (reference sequence). This CDR3 has 16 residues.

This chain uses TRBV10-3 with TRBJ1-1; D call uncertain. Germline assignment: CDR1 ENHRY and CDR2 SYGVKD. Deletions cut 8 bases from V and 1 base from J, with 5 bases between. CDR3 length: 11 residues. The CDR3 nucleotides read TGTGCCATCGGGCCGAACACTGAAGCTTTCTTT. Its translation is CAIGPNTEAFF.

The V call is TRBV15, the J call TRBJ1-5; D call uncertain. This CDR3 is built from 12 residues. CDR1 and CDR2 (germline): LNHNV, YYDKDF (reference sequence). V was cut by 2 bases and J by 5 bases, with 4 bases left in between. The CDR3 loop is CATSRPDQPQHF. DNA of the CDR3: TGTGCCACCAGCAGACCTGATCAGCCCCAGCATTTT.

The J gene is TRBJ2-7, the V gene TRBV2, with 10 bases identical to TRBD2. Germline V gene sequence: CDR1 SNHLY, CDR2 FYNNEI. Trimming took 2 bases from V and 4 from J; bases not matched to a gene: 5. CDR3 length equals 15 residues. The chain's CDR3 is CASSELASGRYEQYF. The CDR3 DNA sequence: TGTGCCAGCAGTGAACTCGCTAGCGGGAGATACGAGCAGTACTTC.

The chain carries TRBV6-1 and TRBJ1-2; D is uncertain. Trimming shortened V by 0 bases and J by 8 bases, and 16 bases separated the two germline ends. The germline V gene encodes CDR1 MNHNS and CDR2 SASEGT. CDR3 size: 15 residues. The CDR3 region has the DNA TGTGCCAGCAGTGAAGCCGGAGGCACGGGTCGCGGCTACACCTTC. Its translation is CASSEAGGTGRGYTF.

This chain's CDR3 is CAWSTPGGQSYGYTF. CDR3 nucleotides: TGTGCCTGGAGCACCCCTGGGGGCCAGTCCTATGGCTACACCTTC. The chain has TRBV30 and TRBJ1-2, with D tentatively TRBD1 (6 bases). The germline V gene encodes CDR1 GTSNPN and CDR2 SVGIG (reference sequence). V lost 3 bases and J 4 bases, leaving 18 bases between the germline ends. CDR3 size: 15 residues.